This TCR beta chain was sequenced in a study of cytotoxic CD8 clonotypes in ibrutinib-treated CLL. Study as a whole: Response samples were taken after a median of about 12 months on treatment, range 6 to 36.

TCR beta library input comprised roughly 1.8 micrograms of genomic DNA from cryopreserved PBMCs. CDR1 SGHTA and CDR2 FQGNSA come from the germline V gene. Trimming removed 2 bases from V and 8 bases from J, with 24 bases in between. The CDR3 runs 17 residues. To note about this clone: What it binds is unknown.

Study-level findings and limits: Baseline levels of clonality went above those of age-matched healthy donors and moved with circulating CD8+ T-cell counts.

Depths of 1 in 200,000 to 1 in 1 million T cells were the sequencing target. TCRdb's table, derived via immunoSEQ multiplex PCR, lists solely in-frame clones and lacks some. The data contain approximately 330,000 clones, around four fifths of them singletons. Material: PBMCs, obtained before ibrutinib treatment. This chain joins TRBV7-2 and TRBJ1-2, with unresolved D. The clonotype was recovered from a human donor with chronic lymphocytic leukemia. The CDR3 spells CASSLSQTITIRGGYTF. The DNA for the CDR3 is TGTGCCAGCAGCTTAAGCCAGACTATCACAATCAGAGGAGGCTACACCTTC.